Below, one TCR beta chain is given with its context. The data belong to a study of identical twins. Trimming took off 0 bases at V and 7 bases at J, with 13 bases between the two ends. The germline V gene has CDR1 LGHNA and CDR2 YSLEER. This CDR3 region has 15 residues. Healthy Caucasian individuals made up all the donors. TCRdb re-called the 5' RACE reads with MiXCR, one entry per CDR3 protein. The profile covers roughly 720,000 distinct CDR3 sequences, with 18% appearing a single time and roughly 14% taken by the ten largest. The data were also submitted as part of a second study, on T cells expressing NK-cell markers.

The chain joins TRBV4-3 to TRBJ1-5; tentatively, D is TRBD1 (5 bases). Sequencing was carried out using PBMCs. This TCR was sampled from a woman aged 18-29 years in good health. The CDR3 region is CASSQEPGAKQPQHF. CDR3 bases: TGCGCCAGCAGCCAAGAGCCCGGGGCGAAGCAGCCCCAGCATTTT.